The present entry profiles one TCR beta chain with its context. This CDR3 comprises 14 residues. V lost 5 bases, J lost 6 bases, and 5 bases stayed unmatched. Germline CDR1 and CDR2: SGHRS and YFSETQ. Clones were read by immunoSEQ multiplex PCR, and TCRdb kept only the in-frame ones, dropping some. The sample carries 250,000 to 350,000 clones, approximately 90% recorded once. This sample was taken from a study of blood T cell repertoires in COVID-19. Looking at the study overall: Nucleic acid was either cDNA or gDNA, and it came from T cells, B-cell-depleted T cells, or PBMCs.

Symptom resolution, clearance, or two negative PCRs marked donors in Cohort 3 as recovered. The clonotype originates from a woman aged 50 to 65 who had recovered from COVID-19. The chain joins TRBV5-1 to TRBJ2-1; 10 positions agree with TRBD2. The sample comprised PBMCs or T cells enriched from blood (not recorded which). In DNA form, the CDR3 reads TGCGCCAGCAGACAGGGACTAGCGCCCAATGAGCAGTTCTTC. Its protein product is CASRQGLAPNEQFF.